These 27 T cell receptor beta chains originate from one sample sequenced in a study of blood T cell repertoires in COVID-19. Clones were read by immunoSEQ multiplex PCR, and TCRdb kept only the in-frame ones, dropping some. The sample records about 250,000 clones, approximately 84% being singletons. Material: PBMCs or T cells enriched from blood (not recorded which). The receptors originated from a man younger than 30 who had recovered from COVID-19.

This chain joins TRBV24-1 and TRBJ1-2; tentative D call: TRBD1 (6 bases). This CDR3 has 14 amino acids. Per the germline V gene, CDR1 is KGHDR and CDR2 is SFDVKD. Trimming stripped 3 bases from V and 4 bases from J, with 11 bases between. CDR3 DNA sequence: TGTGCCACCAGTGATCCCGGACAGTTCTATGGCTACACCTTC. It codes for CATSDPGQFYGYTF.

CDR3 nucleotides: TGTGCCAGCAGCTTAGAGCGGGGGGGCAGTGAGCAGTTCTTC. It codes for CASSLERGGSEQFF. The chain uses TRBV5-4 and TRBJ2-1, with 10 bases identical to TRBD2. The V gene's germline CDR1 is SGHNT and CDR2 YYREEE (reference sequence). J was trimmed by 9 bases and V by 2 bases; bases with no gene match: 5. The CDR3 spans 14 residues.

CDR3 residues: CASSLGLITMNTEAFF. In nucleotides, the CDR3 is TGCGCCAGCAGCCTTGGACTGATCACCATGAACACTGAAGCTTTCTTT. The chain recombines TRBV5-1 with TRBJ1-1, with D uncertain. Germline lookup yields CDR1 SGHRS and CDR2 YFSETQ. Deletions cut 4 bases from V and 0 bases from J, with 16 bases between. The CDR3 is made up of 16 amino acids.

The CDR3 sequence is CASSFRTVNTEAFF. The CDR3 DNA reads as TGTGCCAGCAGCTTTCGGACAGTGAACACTGAAGCTTTCTTT. This chain connects TRBV7-9 to TRBJ1-1, with D possibly TRBD1 on 6 matching bases. V was shortened by 3 bases and J by 0 bases, with 8 bases between the two germline ends. Germline V lookup: CDR1 SEHNR, CDR2 FQNEAQ (reference sequence). The length of the CDR3 is 14 residues.

V and J are TRBV29-1 and TRBJ2-7, with D possibly matching TRBD2 (6 bases). Germline lookup yields CDR1 SQVTM and CDR2 ANQGSEA. Between the trimmed V and J ends, which lost 4 bases and 1 base, there was a span of 8 bases. This CDR3 is built from 12 residues. The CDR3 DNA reads as TGCAGCGTTGTTGGGGGGTCCTACGAGCAGTACTTC. Protein: CSVVGGSYEQYF.

The J gene is TRBJ2-1, the V gene TRBV2, with 11 bases identical to TRBD2. Germline V gives CDR1 SNHLY, CDR2 FYNNEI. The CDR3 spans 15 residues. V lost 2 bases and J lost 5; bases outside the gene matches: 2. CDR3 protein: CASSELAGGNNEQFF. CDR3 bases: TGTGCCAGCAGTGAACTAGCGGGGGGAAACAATGAGCAGTTCTTC. The full variable domain, in which reference TRBV2 and TRBJ2-1 provide the parts outside the CDR3, is EPEVTQTPSHQVTQMGQEVILRCVPISNHLYFYWYRQILGQKVEFLVSFYNNEISEKSEIFDDQFSVERPDGSNFTLKIRSTKLEDSAMYFCASSELAGGNNEQFFGPGTRLTVL.

The chain has TRBV28 and TRBJ1-2; D perhaps matches TRBD1 (5 bases). Looked up from germline, CDR1 is MDHEN and CDR2 is SYDVKM. The CDR3 totals 13 residues. Trimming pared 6 bases from V and 6 bases from J, leaving 14 bases between. CDR3 amino acids: CASRLQGNDGYTF. The CDR3, as DNA: TGTGCCAGCAGGCTTCAGGGAAATGATGGCTACACCTTC.

The sample holds one count of this clone. This rearrangement joins TRBV7-6 to TRBJ2-2; D might be TRBD1 (6 bases). The V end was cut by 2 bases, the J end by 0 bases, with 13 bases between. Germline V gene data show CDR1 as SGHVS and CDR2 as FNYEAQ. This CDR3 has 17 amino acids. The CDR3 sequence is CASSLQQGFANTGELFF. The CDR3 DNA reads as TGTGCCAGCAGCTTACAGCAGGGGTTCGCGAACACCGGGGAGCTGTTTTTT.

CDR3 sequence (DNA): TGTGCCAGCAGCTCAGAGTCGTCTAGGGCTTTCTTT. Translation gives CASSSESSRAFF. The chain couples TRBV7-9 to TRBJ1-1; the D is unclear. The CDR3 consists of 12 residues. V lost 4 bases, J lost 11 bases, and 14 bases lay in between. Germline loops: CDR1 SEHNR, CDR2 FQNEAQ (reference sequence).

The V and J genes are TRBV5-1 and TRBJ1-3; the D gene is possibly TRBD1 (5 bases). The CDR3 consists of 16 residues. V was shortened by 4 bases and J by 0 bases, with 14 bases between the two germline ends. Germline-derived CDR1 and CDR2 are SGHRS and YFSETQ. CDR3 sequence (DNA): TGCGCCAGCAGCCGGGACTCCCTGAGCTCTGGAAACACCATATATTTT. It yields the protein CASSRDSLSSGNTIYF.

This chain uses TRBV29-1 with TRBJ2-7; TRBD2 matches 9 bases. This CDR3 contains 13 residues. The ends lost 6 bases at V and 4 bases at J; junction bases unmatched: 7. Germline V gene sequence: CDR1 SQVTM, CDR2 ANQGSEA. CDR3 amino acids: CSVSSGIGYEQYF. The CDR3 DNA is TGCAGCGTGTCTAGCGGGATTGGTTACGAGCAGTACTTC.

The V gene is TRBV24-1, the J gene TRBJ2-1; D is possibly TRBD2 (6 bases). The CDR3 extends over 14 amino acids. Trimming cost V 0 bases and J 11 bases, with 13 bases left between them. CDR1 is KGHDR and CDR2 is SFDVKD in the germline V gene. The CDR3 spells CATSDLAGTEKQFF. The CDR3 nucleotides are TGTGCCACCAGTGATTTGGCCGGGACTGAGAAGCAGTTCTTC.

V is TRBV7-9 and J is TRBJ1-6; D is perhaps TRBD1 (5 bases). The CDR3 runs 17 residues. V lost 11 bases to trimming and J lost 7 bases, with 27 bases between them. From germline, CDR1 is SEHNR and CDR2 FQNEAQ (reference sequence). In nucleotides, the CDR3 is TGTGCCCCCCGCACCCACGACCGGGGGGGAGTAAATTCACCCCTCCACTTT. It is translated as CAPRTHDRGGVNSPLHF.

V gene TRBV5-1 combines with J gene TRBJ2-3; possible D gene TRBD2, 6 bases. Per germline, CDR1 SGHRS and CDR2 YFSETQ. This CDR3 has 14 amino acids. The V end was cut by 4 bases, the J end by 5 bases, with 14 bases between. The CDR3 DNA is TGCGCCAGCAGCCGCTCGGGGGAGAAAGATACGCAGTATTTT. Translating gives CASSRSGEKDTQYF.

The chain couples TRBV28 to TRBJ2-3; 7 nucleotides match TRBD2. Germline values: CDR1 MDHEN, CDR2 SYDVKM. V was pared by 8 bases and J by 3 bases, with 8 bases of the junction left unmatched. This CDR3 has 14 residues. The CDR3 region is CASLPGGSTDTQYF. The CDR3 nucleotides read TGTGCCAGCTTACCGGGAGGTAGTACAGATACGCAGTATTTT.

The rearrangement uses TRBV29-1 and TRBJ1-1; TRBD1 is a possible D gene (5 bases). The germline V gene has CDR1 SQVTM and CDR2 ANQGSEA. This CDR3 has 13 residues. With 3 bases removed from V and 3 bases from J, the gap between germline ends came to 11 bases. CDR3 sequence reads: CSVDRETDTEAFF. The CDR3 DNA reads TGCAGCGTTGACAGGGAAACGGACACTGAAGCTTTCTTT.

In this sample, this clone turned up once. This CDR3 reads CALRAGEETQYF. DNA for the CDR3: TGTGCCTTGCGGGCGGGGGAAGAGACCCAGTACTTC. The chain recombines TRBV30 with TRBJ2-5; 7 bases are a match to TRBD2. The J segment lost 3 bases and the V segment lost 7 bases, leaving 5 bases of the junction unmatched. CDR1 GTSNPN and CDR2 SVGIG come from the germline V gene (reference sequence). The CDR3 contains 12 residues. The full variable domain, with the rest looked up from reference TRBV30 and TRBJ2-5, is SQTIHQWPATLVQPVGSPLSLECTVEGTSNPNLYWYRQAAGRGLQLLFYSVGIGQISSEVPQNLSASRPQDRQFILSSKKLLLSDSGFYLCALRAGEETQYFGPGTRLLVL.

This clone has just one count. This chain connects TRBV6-6 to TRBJ1-4, with a tentative D call TRBD1 (6 bases). The CDR3 covers 16 residues. Germline CDR1 MNHNY, CDR2 SVGAGI (reference sequence). Trimming took off 0 bases at V and 4 bases at J, with 12 bases between the two ends. The CDR3 DNA follows: TGTGCCAGCAGTTACTCACAGGGCCCTCTTAATGAAAAACTGTTTTTT. The encoded protein is CASSYSQGPLNEKLFF.

This chain links TRBV29-1 with TRBJ2-1; D is ambiguous. Germline CDR1 is SQVTM and CDR2 is ANQGSEA. This CDR3 comprises 12 residues. The V end was cut by 7 bases, the J end by 6 bases, with 13 bases between. The CDR3: CSADPEPNEQFF. The CDR3 DNA reads as TGCAGCGCCGACCCGGAGCCCAATGAGCAGTTCTTC.

The rearrangement links TRBV24-1 to TRBJ2-1, with TRBD2 matching 12 bases. The CDR3 has 19 amino acids. V lost 2 bases, J lost 6 bases, and 13 bases stayed unmatched. Germline-derived CDR1 and CDR2 are KGHDR and SFDVKD. The chain's CDR3 is CATSDSKYRRLAGANEQFF. As DNA, the CDR3 is TGTGCCACCAGTGATTCGAAATACCGGAGACTAGCGGGGGCCAATGAGCAGTTCTTC.

In DNA form, the CDR3 reads TGTGCCAGTAGTATTTCCGTGGGAGGTTCCGGGGAGCTGTTTTTT. Amino acid sequence: CASSISVGGSGELFF. This chain connects TRBV19 to TRBJ2-2, with D perhaps matching TRBD2 (6 bases). This CDR3 comprises 15 residues. Deletions cut 3 bases from V and 6 bases from J, with 14 bases between. Germline V gene sequence: CDR1 LNHDA, CDR2 SQIVND (reference sequence).

The chain links TRBV27 to TRBJ2-2, with D uncertain. CDR3 length: 14 residues. Germline V gene data show CDR1 as MNHEY and CDR2 as SMNVEV (reference sequence). V was trimmed by 2 bases and J by 5 bases, leaving 9 bases between them. The CDR3 is CASSLGPETGELFF. The CDR3 nucleotides read TGTGCCAGCAGTTTAGGGCCGGAAACCGGGGAGCTGTTTTTT.

The V and J genes are TRBV12-3 or TRBV12-4 and TRBJ1-5; D remains ambiguous. CDR3 length equals 13 residues. V was pared by 7 bases and J by 5 bases, with 12 bases between. The CDR3 spells CASTLTQYQPQHF. CDR3 coding DNA: TGTGCCAGCACCCTTACACAGTATCAGCCCCAGCATTTT.

This chain links TRBV6-5 with TRBJ1-5; possibly TRBD1 for D (5 bases). Germline V gene sequence: CDR1 MNHEY, CDR2 SVGAGI. V was shortened by 5 bases and J by 11 bases, with 13 bases between the two germline ends. The CDR3 is 12 residues long. The CDR3 here is CASSPRDTTQHF. The CDR3 region has the DNA TGTGCCAGCAGTCCCAGGGATACGACCCAGCATTTT.

V gene TRBV10-1 combines with J gene TRBJ2-7, with a weak D call TRBD2 (5 bases). Trimming removed 2 bases at V and 0 bases at J, with 5 bases between. The CDR3 has 13 amino acids. Germline values: CDR1 WNHNN, CDR2 SYGVQD (reference sequence). CDR3 protein: CASSEGSSYEQYF. The CDR3 DNA is TGCGCCAGCAGTGAGGGGAGCTCCTACGAGCAGTACTTC.

This clone was found once. The chain uses TRBV5-1 and TRBJ1-1, with D tentatively TRBD1 (5 bases). Per the germline V gene, CDR1 is SGHRS and CDR2 is YFSETQ. Trimming cost V 2 bases and J 6 bases, with 11 bases left between them. CDR3 size: 13 residues. The CDR3 DNA reads TGCGCCAGCAGCTTAACAGGCGTCGCTGAAGCTTTCTTT. Translated: CASSLTGVAEAFF.

V and J are TRBV13 and TRBJ2-3, with 7 bases lining up with TRBD1. From germline, CDR1 is PRHDT and CDR2 FYEKMQ (reference sequence). The V segment lost 4 bases and the J segment 0 bases; nucleotides outside the gene matches: 13. This CDR3 is built from 18 residues. The DNA of the CDR3 is TGTGCCAGCAGCTCTCGTTTACAGGGGTCCAGTAGCACAGATACGCAGTATTTT. The encoded protein is CASSSRLQGSSSTDTQYF.